This TCR beta chain was profiled in a study of blood T cell repertoires in COVID-19. On the study more broadly: COVID-19 samples, acute and convalescent, were from the United States, Italy and Spain.

Original methodology: Amplification of reference gene primers was used by the study to estimate nucleated cell counts. Produced via immunoSEQ multiplex PCR; TCRdb's table is partial and in-frame only. D and trimming come from the DNA, and the V and J calls and clone size come from that table. The sample consists of some 110,000 clones, about four fifths of them appearing once. CDR3 length: 13 residues. Trimming pared 5 bases from V and 12 bases from J, leaving 17 bases between. What was sequenced was peripheral blood. This sequence originates from a woman aged 80 or over with active or convalescent COVID-19. V is TRBV12-3 or TRBV12-4 and J is TRBJ2-1; a possible D gene is TRBD2 (6 bases). CDR3 nucleotides: TGTGCCAGCAGTGCCCCGACTAGTTTGACGCAGTTCTTC. Translated: CASSAPTSLTQFF.